This is a list of T cell receptor beta chains from one sample in a study of response to subunit inactivated influenza vaccine. TCRdb recomputed calls from the RT-PCR reads with MiXCR, one row per CDR3 protein. The sample includes roughly 700,000 distinct CDR3 sequences, 15% to 17% of them seen just once. Sequencing used PBMCs from blood, obtained 11 to 12 days after vaccination. These receptors were taken from a man in his fifties or sixties who received an inactivated influenza vaccine. CDR3s include the opening cysteine and the closing phenylalanine or tryptophan. Each record gives: J gene, clone size, D gene, V gene, CDR3 protein, CDR3 DNA. D genes are given only for firm matches. Some rows have no size entry. The others give once, few or many, or a class for an expanded clone.

TRBJ1-2 NA NA TRBV12-3/TRBV12-4 CASSRSRDNGYTF TGTGCCAGCAGTCGATCCCGGGACAATGGCTACACCTTC
TRBJ2-7 few TRBD1 TRBV11-2 CASTLEQGVSYEQYF TGTGCCAGCACCCTTGAACAGGGGGTCTCCTACGAGCAGTACTTC
TRBJ2-4 few NA TRBV5-6 CASSFLDSSKNIQYF TGTGCCAGCAGCTTTTTGGACAGTTCCAAAAACATTCAGTACTTC
TRBJ2-3 NA NA TRBV3-1 CASSQLAFSTDTQYF TGTGCCAGCAGCCAACTAGCGTTTAGCACAGATACGCAGTATTTT
TRBJ1-1 few TRBD1 TRBV5-1 CASSWRTGLMNTEAFF TGCGCCAGCAGCTGGAGGACAGGTCTCATGAACACTGAAGCTTTCTTT
TRBJ2-7 few NA TRBV29-1 CSVVFWAGEQYF TGCAGCGTTGTTTTTTGGGCGGGGGAGCAGTACTTC
TRBJ1-1 NA NA TRBV28 CASSGGPGTEAFF TGTGCCAGCAGCGGGGGGCCCGGCACTGAAGCTTTCTTT
TRBJ2-3 NA NA TRBV21-1 CASTKTGLAGQPPTDTQYF TGTGCCAGCACCAAAACGGGACTAGCGGGCCAACCTCCCACAGATACGCAGTATTTT
TRBJ1-2 few TRBD1 TRBV11-2 CASSLDPFRQGADYGYTF TGTGCCAGCAGCTTAGACCCGTTTAGACAGGGGGCCGACTATGGCTACACCTTC
TRBJ2-5 few NA TRBV6-2/TRBV6-3 CASSGLADIRTQYF TGTGCCAGCAGCGGTTTAGCGGACATTAGGACCCAGTACTTC
TRBJ2-7 few NA TRBV7-2 CASSLVVPSYEQYF TGTGCCAGCAGCTTAGTCGTCCCCTCCTACGAGCAGTACTTC
TRBJ2-2 few NA TRBV9 CASSPKTGQELFF TGTGCCAGCAGCCCCAAAACAGGGCAGGAGCTGTTTTTT
TRBJ2-7 NA TRBD1 TRBV12-3/TRBV12-4 CASSTVGQGWHEQYF TGTGCCAGCAGTACAGTGGGACAGGGTTGGCACGAGCAGTACTTC
TRBJ1-2 few NA TRBV15 CATSRDKAYLPDYGYTF TGTGCCACCAGCAGAGATAAGGCTTACCTACCCGACTATGGCTACACCTTC
TRBJ2-1 few TRBD1 TRBV7-4 CASSLERTGNEQFF TGTGCCAGCAGCTTAGAGCGGACAGGGAATGAGCAGTTCTTC
TRBJ2-5 few TRBD2 TRBV20-1 CSASSGGHGETQYF TGCAGTGCTAGTTCGGGGGGGCACGGAGAGACCCAGTACTTC
TRBJ2-1 NA NA TRBV7-9 CASSLEGMNEQFF TGTGCCAGCAGCTTAGAGGGTATGAATGAGCAGTTCTTC
TRBJ2-7 NA NA TRBV7-9 CASSFPRAEQYF TGTGCCAGCAGCTTCCCCAGGGCCGAGCAGTACTTC
TRBJ2-3 NA NA TRBV9 CASSVEHRGTDTQYF TGTGCCAGCAGCGTAGAGCATCGTGGTACAGATACGCAGTATTTT
TRBJ2-1 NA TRBD1 TRBV5-1 CASTVGQGAHEQFF TGCGCCAGCACGGTCGGACAGGGGGCTCATGAGCAGTTCTTC
TRBJ2-7 NA TRBD2 TRBV6-1 CASSRSTVAAGRYEQYF TGTGCCAGCAGTCGCTCTACTGTTGCAGCGGGGCGATACGAGCAGTACTTC
TRBJ2-7 NA NA TRBV20-1 CSAFSKYEQYF TGCAGTGCGTTTAGCAAATACGAGCAGTACTTC
TRBJ1-2 NA TRBD1 TRBV10-3 CAIKGTGNGYTF TGTGCCATCAAAGGGACAGGGAATGGCTACACCTTC
TRBJ1-5 NA NA TRBV20-1 CSATETSNQPQHF TGCAGTGCTACAGAAACTAGCAATCAGCCCCAGCATTTT
TRBJ1-5 NA NA TRBV7-4 CASSSPDENQPQHF TGTGCCAGCAGCTCCCCTGACGAGAATCAGCCCCAGCATTTT
TRBJ2-1 few NA TRBV15 CATSPSSYNEQFF TGTGCCACCAGCCCAAGCTCCTACAATGAGCAGTTCTTC
TRBJ1-1 NA NA TRBV4-2 CASSQDTGGGRAFF TGTGCCAGCAGCCAAGATACTGGCGGGGGCCGAGCTTTCTTT
TRBJ2-3 NA NA TRBV20-1 CSARDLERPTDTQYF TGCAGTGCTAGAGATCTGGAGCGTCCCACAGATACGCAGTATTTT
TRBJ1-6 few TRBD1 TRBV6-1 CASQGQGRPLHF TGTGCCAGCCAGGGACAGGGTCGGCCCCTCCACTTT